This T cell receptor beta chain was sequenced for a study of blood T cell repertoires in COVID-19. Study in general: Sample material is recorded as cDNA or gDNA derived from T cells, B-cell-depleted T cells, or PBMCs.

Clones were read by immunoSEQ multiplex PCR, and TCRdb kept only the in-frame ones, dropping some. The data show 170,000 or so clones, over 80% seen once. Trimming shortened V by 3 bases and J by 4 bases, and 10 bases separated the two germline ends. CDR3 length equals 14 residues. Germline loops: CDR1 MNHEY, CDR2 SMNVEV (reference sequence). The rearrangement joins TRBV27 to TRBJ1-5; no reliable D call. Sequences were obtained from peripheral blood. The source is an older woman with acute or convalescent COVID-19. CDR3 sequence reads: CASSFIGENQPQHF. CDR3 DNA: TGTGCCAGCAGTTTTATTGGGGAGAATCAGCCCCAGCATTTT.